This record concerns one TCR beta chain sequence. Its specificity is not known. Per germline, CDR1 SGHTA and CDR2 FQGNSA. V was pared by 11 bases and J by 7 bases, with 20 bases between. The CDR3 is 13 amino acids. This sample is drawn from a study of response to subunit inactivated influenza vaccine. Study observations and caveats: The authors offered the suggestion that each seasonal influenza vaccination recruits few new T cells.

TCRdb itself ran the RT-PCR reads through MiXCR, one entry per CDR3 protein. The sample includes over 800,000 distinct CDR3 sequences, around 20% of them seen just once. The starting material was PBMCs from blood, obtained around 5 days after vaccination. The receptor was isolated from a man aged 45-60 years who received an inactivated influenza vaccine. The V gene is TRBV7-2, the J gene TRBJ1-2; D is ambiguous. The CDR3 nucleotides read TGTGCCGCCACACACGGGCCAATGGGTGGCTACACCTTC. As protein: CAATHGPMGGYTF.